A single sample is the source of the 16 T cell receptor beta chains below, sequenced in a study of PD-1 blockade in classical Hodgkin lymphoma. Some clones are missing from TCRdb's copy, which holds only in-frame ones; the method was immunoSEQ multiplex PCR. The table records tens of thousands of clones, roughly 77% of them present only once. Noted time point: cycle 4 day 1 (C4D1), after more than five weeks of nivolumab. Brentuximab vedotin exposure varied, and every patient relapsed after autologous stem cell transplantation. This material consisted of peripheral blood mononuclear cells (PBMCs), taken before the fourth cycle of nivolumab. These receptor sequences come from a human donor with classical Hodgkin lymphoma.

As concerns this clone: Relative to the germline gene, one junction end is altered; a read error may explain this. CDR3 in amino acids: CASSLGQDYEQYF. In nucleotides, the CDR3 is TGTGCTAGCAGCCTGGGACAGGACTACGAGCAGTACTTC. The chain joins TRBV7-7 to TRBJ2-7; 8 bases line up with TRBD1. CDR3 length: 13 amino acids. Germline V gene lookup returns CDR1 SSHAT and CDR2 FNYEAQ (reference sequence).

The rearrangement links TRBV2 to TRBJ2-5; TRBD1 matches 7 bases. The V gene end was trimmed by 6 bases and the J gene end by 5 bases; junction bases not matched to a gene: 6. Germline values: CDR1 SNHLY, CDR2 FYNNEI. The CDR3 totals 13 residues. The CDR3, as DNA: TGTGCCAGCAGCTTGACAGGGCTGGAGACCCAGTACTTC. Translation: CASSLTGLETQYF.

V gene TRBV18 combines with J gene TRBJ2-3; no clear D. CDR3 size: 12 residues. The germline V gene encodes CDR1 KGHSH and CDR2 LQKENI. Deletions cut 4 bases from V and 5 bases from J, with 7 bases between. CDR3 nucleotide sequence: TGTGCCAGCTCACTAGATGAAGATACGCAGTATTTT. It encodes CASSLDEDTQYF.

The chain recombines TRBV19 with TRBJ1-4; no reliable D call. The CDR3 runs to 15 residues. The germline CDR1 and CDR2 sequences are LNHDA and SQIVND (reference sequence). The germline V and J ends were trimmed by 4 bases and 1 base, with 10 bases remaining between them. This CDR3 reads CASSTQTETNEKLFF. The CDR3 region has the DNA TGTGCCAGTAGTACCCAGACGGAAACTAATGAAAAACTGTTTTTT.

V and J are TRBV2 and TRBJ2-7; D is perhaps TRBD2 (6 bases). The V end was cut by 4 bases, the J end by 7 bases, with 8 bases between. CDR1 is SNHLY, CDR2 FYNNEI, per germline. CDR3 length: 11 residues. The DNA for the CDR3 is TGTGCCAGCAGTGCTGCGGGAGAGCAGTACTTC. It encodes CASSAAGEQYF.

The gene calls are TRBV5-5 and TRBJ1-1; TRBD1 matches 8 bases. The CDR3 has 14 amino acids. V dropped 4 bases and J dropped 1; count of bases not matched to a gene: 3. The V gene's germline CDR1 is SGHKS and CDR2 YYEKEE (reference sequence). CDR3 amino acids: CASSIGQGNTEAFF. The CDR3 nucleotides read TGTGCCAGCAGCATTGGACAGGGGAACACTGAAGCTTTCTTT.

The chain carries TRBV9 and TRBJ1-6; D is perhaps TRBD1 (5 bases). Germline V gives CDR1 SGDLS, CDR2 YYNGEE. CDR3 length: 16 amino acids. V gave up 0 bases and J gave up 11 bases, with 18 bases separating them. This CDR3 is CASSVAPGTRATPLHF. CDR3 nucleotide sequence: TGTGCCAGCAGCGTAGCCCCCGGGACCAGAGCGACACCCCTCCACTTT.

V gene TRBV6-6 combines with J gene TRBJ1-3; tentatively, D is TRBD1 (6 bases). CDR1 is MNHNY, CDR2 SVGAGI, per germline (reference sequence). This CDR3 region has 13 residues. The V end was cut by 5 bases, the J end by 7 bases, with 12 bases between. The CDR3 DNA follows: TGTGCCAGCAGTACCTCTAGGGGGAACACCATATATTTT. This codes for CASSTSRGNTIYF.

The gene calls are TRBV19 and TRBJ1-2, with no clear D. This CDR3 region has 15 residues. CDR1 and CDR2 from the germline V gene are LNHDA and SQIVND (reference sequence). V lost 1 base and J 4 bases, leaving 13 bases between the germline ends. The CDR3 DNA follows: TGTGCCAGTAGTATAGTTGGGGTCCCAATCTATGGCTACACCTTC. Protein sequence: CASSIVGVPIYGYTF. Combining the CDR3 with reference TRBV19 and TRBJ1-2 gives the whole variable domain DGGITQSPKYLFRKEGQNVTLSCEQNLNHDAMYWYRQDPGQGLRLIYYSQIVNDFQKGDIAEGYSVSREKKESFPLTVTSAQKNPTAFYLCASSIVGVPIYGYTFGSGTRLTVV.

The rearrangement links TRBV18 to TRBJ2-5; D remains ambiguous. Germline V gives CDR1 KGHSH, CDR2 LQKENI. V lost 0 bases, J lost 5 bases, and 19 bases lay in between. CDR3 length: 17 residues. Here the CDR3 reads CASSPPGRISVRETQYF. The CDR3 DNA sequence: TGTGCCAGCTCACCACCGGGTCGGATATCTGTTCGCGAGACCCAGTACTTC. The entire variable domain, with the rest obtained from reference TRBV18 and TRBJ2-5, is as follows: NAGVMQNPRHLVRRRGQEARLRCSPMKGHSHVYWYRQLPEEGLKFMVYLQKENIIDESGMPKERFSAEFPKEGPSILRIQQVVRGDSAAYFCASSPPGRISVRETQYFGPGTRLLVL.

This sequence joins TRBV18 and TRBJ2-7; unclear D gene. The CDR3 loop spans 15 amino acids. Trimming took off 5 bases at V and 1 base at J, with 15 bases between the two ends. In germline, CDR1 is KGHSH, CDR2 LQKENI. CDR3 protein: CASSSFQGLSYEQYF. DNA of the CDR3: TGTGCCAGCTCATCTTTTCAAGGGCTGTCCTACGAGCAGTACTTC.

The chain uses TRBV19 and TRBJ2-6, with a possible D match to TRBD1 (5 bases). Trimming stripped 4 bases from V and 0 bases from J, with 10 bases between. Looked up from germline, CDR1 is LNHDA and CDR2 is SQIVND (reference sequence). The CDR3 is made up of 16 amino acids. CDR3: CASSREGVSGANVLTF. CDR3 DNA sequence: TGTGCCAGTAGTAGGGAAGGGGTCTCTGGGGCCAACGTCCTGACTTTC. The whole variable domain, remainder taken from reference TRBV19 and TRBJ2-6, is DGGITQSPKYLFRKEGQNVTLSCEQNLNHDAMYWYRQDPGQGLRLIYYSQIVNDFQKGDIAEGYSVSREKKESFPLTVTSAQKNPTAFYLCASSREGVSGANVLTFGAGSRLTVL.

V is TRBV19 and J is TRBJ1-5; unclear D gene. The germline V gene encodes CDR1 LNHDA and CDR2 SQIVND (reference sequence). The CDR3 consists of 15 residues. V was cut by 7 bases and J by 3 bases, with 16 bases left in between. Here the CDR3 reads CASTATWRDNQPQHF. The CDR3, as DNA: TGTGCCAGTACCGCTACTTGGAGGGACAATCAGCCCCAGCATTTT.

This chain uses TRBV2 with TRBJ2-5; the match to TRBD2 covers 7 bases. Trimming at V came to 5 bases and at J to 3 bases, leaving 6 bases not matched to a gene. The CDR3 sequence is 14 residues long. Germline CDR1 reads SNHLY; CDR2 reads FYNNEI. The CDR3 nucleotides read TGTGCCAGCAGTCCCGTTCTAGCGGAAGAGACCCAGTACTTC. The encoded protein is CASSPVLAEETQYF.

In DNA, the CDR3 is TGTGCCATCACAGCTTACGATGACCTCAGCTCTGGAAACACCATATATTTT. Protein: CAITAYDDLSSGNTIYF. The rearrangement links TRBV7-9 to TRBJ1-3; D gene uncertain. This CDR3 spans 17 amino acids. Germline V gene sequence: CDR1 SEHNR, CDR2 FQNEAQ (reference sequence). The V and J ends lost 10 bases and 0 bases respectively, with 22 bases between them.

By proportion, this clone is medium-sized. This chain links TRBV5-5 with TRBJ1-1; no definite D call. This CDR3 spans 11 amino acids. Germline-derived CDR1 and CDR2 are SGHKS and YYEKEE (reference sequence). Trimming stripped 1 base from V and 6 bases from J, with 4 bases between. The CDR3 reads CASSLTSEAFF. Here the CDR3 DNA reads TGTGCCAGCAGCTTGACCTCTGAAGCTTTCTTT.